One T cell receptor beta chain is described in this entry. This entry comes from a study of cytomegalovirus exposure and HLA in healthy donors. V lost 3 bases to trimming and J lost 7 bases; unmatched junction nucleotides: 3. The CDR3 runs to 14 residues. Germline CDR1 reads SEHNR; CDR2 reads FQNEAQ (reference sequence). It was with 60 Vbeta and 13 Jbeta primers that the PCR ran. Using immunoSEQ multiplex PCR, the repertoire was profiled, and TCRdb retains in-frame clones only, with some absent. The sample holds roughly 67,000 clones; around 75% are singletons and the top ten take about 7.6%. The sequenced material came from PBMCs. The receptor comes from a man aged 55-75 years in good health and CMV-seropositive. This chain joins TRBV7-9 and TRBJ2-2; TRBD1 matches at 9 bases. CDR3 nucleotide sequence: TGTGCCAGCAGCTTTCGACAGGGGGGCGGGGAGCTGTTTTTT. It codes for CASSFRQGGGELFF.